A selection of T cell receptor beta chains follows, all from one sample in a study of T cell repertoires in cytomegalovirus infection. TCRdb reanalysed the reads using MiXCR and keeps one entry per CDR3 protein. The sample lists more than 400,000 distinct CDR3 sequences, more than 20% occurring once. Sequencing was carried out using PBMCs. The receptors here all came from a human donor in good health (CMV status not recorded). Some clones in this sample may be carry-over from other donors' samples. Each CDR3 is given with its conserved first and last residue. The D gene is left open where the match is weak. Clone sizes are given selectively: once, few, many, or a class where the clone is expanded.

size: .
V: TRBV4-3
D: .
J: TRBJ2-3
CDR3: CASSQESRTDTQYF
DNA: TGCGCCAGCAGCCAAGAGTCCAGAACAGATACGCAGTATTTT

size: few
V: TRBV19
D: TRBD1
J: TRBJ1-5
CDR3: CASSPAGGTAQHF
DNA: TGTGCCAGTAGTCCCGCAGGGGGAACAGCCCAGCATTTT

size: few
V: TRBV5-4
D: .
J: TRBJ1-1
CDR3: CASSLPTLNTEAFF
DNA: TGTGCCAGCAGCTTACCGACTTTAAACACTGAAGCTTTCTTT

size: .
V: TRBV24-1
D: .
J: TRBJ2-2
CDR3: CATSAYTGELFF
DNA: TGTGCCACCAGTGCATACACCGGGGAGCTGTTTTTT

size: .
V: TRBV11-2
D: TRBD2
J: TRBJ2-1
CDR3: CASSLRRAGGPYNEQFF
DNA: TGTGCCAGCAGCTTAAGGCGAGCGGGGGGCCCATACAATGAGCAGTTCTTC

size: .
V: TRBV28
D: .
J: TRBJ1-2
CDR3: CASSFQGGYGYTF
DNA: TGTGCCAGCAGTTTCCAGGGAGGCTATGGCTACACCTTC

size: .
V: TRBV27
D: TRBD2
J: TRBJ2-1
CDR3: CASSLASGIKNEQFF
DNA: TGTGCCAGCAGTTTAGCCAGCGGGATAAAAAATGAGCAGTTCTTC

size: many
V: TRBV6-1
D: TRBD1
J: TRBJ2-7
CDR3: CASSEALRTGGNHEQYF
DNA: TGTGCCAGCAGTGAAGCGCTTAGGACAGGGGGGAACCACGAGCAGTACTTC

size: .
V: TRBV5-4
D: TRBD1
J: TRBJ1-5
CDR3: CASSAGGQKNQPQHF
DNA: TGTGCCAGCAGCGCGGGGGGACAGAAAAATCAGCCCCAGCATTTT

size: .
V: TRBV20-1
D: TRBD2
J: TRBJ2-7
CDR3: CSARGTSGVYEQYF
DNA: TGCAGTGCAAGGGGGACTAGCGGAGTGTACGAGCAGTACTTC

size: few
V: TRBV7-9
D: .
J: TRBJ2-1
CDR3: CASSVDLPSSYNEQFF
DNA: TGTGCCAGCAGCGTGGACCTCCCGAGCTCCTACAATGAGCAGTTCTTC

size: few
V: TRBV4-3
D: TRBD1
J: TRBJ1-5
CDR3: CASSQERDRVGQPQHF
DNA: TGCGCCAGCAGCCAGGAACGAGACAGGGTCGGCCAGCCCCAGCATTTT

size: .
V: TRBV5-1
D: TRBD1
J: TRBJ2-5
CDR3: CANSLTGGGETQYF
DNA: TGCGCCAACAGCCTGACAGGGGGCGGAGAGACCCAGTACTTC

size: few
V: TRBV7-7
D: TRBD2
J: TRBJ2-1
CDR3: CASSLELAGGSNEQFF
DNA: TGTGCTAGCAGCTTAGAACTAGCGGGAGGGTCTAATGAGCAGTTCTTC

size: few
V: TRBV20-1
D: TRBD2
J: TRBJ2-5
CDR3: CSVIAGGNQGETQYF
DNA: TGCAGTGTAATAGCGGGAGGAAATCAGGGAGAGACCCAGTACTTC

size: few
V: TRBV7-8
D: .
J: TRBJ1-6
CDR3: CASSLEGVRAPLHF
DNA: TGTGCCAGCAGCTTAGAGGGGGTTCGGGCACCCCTCCACTTT

size: many
V: TRBV7-2
D: TRBD2
J: TRBJ2-1
CDR3: CASSRTSGSSAYNEQFF
DNA: TGTGCCAGCAGCCGGACTAGCGGATCCTCTGCGTACAATGAGCAGTTCTTC

size: .
V: TRBV4-3
D: .
J: TRBJ1-2
CDR3: CASSQDQQATYGYTF
DNA: TGCGCCAGCAGCCAAGATCAGCAGGCGACATATGGCTACACCTTC

size: few
V: TRBV6-2/TRBV6-3
D: .
J: TRBJ2-2
CDR3: CASSYFAGGGTGVGELFF
DNA: TGTGCCAGCAGTTACTTCGCAGGAGGGGGAACCGGGGTCGGGGAGCTGTTTTTT

size: .
V: TRBV7-8
D: .
J: TRBJ2-7
CDR3: CASSASQGLNYEQYF
DNA: TGTGCCAGCAGCGCAAGCCAAGGACTAAACTACGAGCAGTACTTC

size: few
V: TRBV12-3/TRBV12-4
D: TRBD1
J: TRBJ1-2
CDR3: CASSSQTGGYGYTF
DNA: TGTGCCAGCAGTTCACAAACAGGGGGCTATGGCTACACCTTC

size: many
V: TRBV7-8
D: TRBD2
J: TRBJ2-2
CDR3: CASSSPRLAGGLNTGELFF
DNA: TGTGCCAGCAGCTCTCCCCGGCTAGCGGGAGGATTGAACACCGGGGAGCTGTTTTTT

size: few
V: TRBV19
D: TRBD1
J: TRBJ1-5
CDR3: CASRKQGLEPQHF
DNA: TGTGCCAGTAGAAAACAGGGGTTGGAGCCCCAGCATTTT

size: many
V: TRBV7-6
D: .
J: TRBJ2-7
CDR3: CASSSTTRPYEQYF
DNA: TGTGCCAGCAGCTCCACGACAAGACCTTACGAGCAGTACTTC

size: few
V: TRBV19
D: TRBD2
J: TRBJ2-2
CDR3: CASSIAAGGPNTGELFF
DNA: TGTGCCAGTAGTATAGCGGCGGGAGGGCCGAACACCGGGGAGCTGTTTTTT

size: many
V: TRBV7-9
D: TRBD1
J: TRBJ2-1
CDR3: CASSHGGTGGPYNEQFF
DNA: TGTGCCAGCAGCCACGGTGGGACAGGGGGCCCCTACAATGAGCAGTTCTTC

size: few
V: TRBV19
D: .
J: TRBJ1-6
CDR3: CASSTQSSLHF
DNA: TGTGCCAGTAGTACCCAGTCATCCCTCCACTTT

size: few
V: TRBV7-9
D: .
J: TRBJ1-6
CDR3: CASSLGAGGHSPLHF
DNA: TGTGCCAGCAGCTTAGGGGCGGGGGGACATTCACCCCTCCACTTT

size: .
V: TRBV4-1
D: .
J: TRBJ2-3
CDR3: CASSQTATDTQYF
DNA: TGCGCCAGCAGCCAGACTGCGACAGATACGCAGTATTTT

size: few
V: TRBV7-8
D: .
J: TRBJ2-1
CDR3: CASSFWERANQRSYNEQFF
DNA: TGTGCCAGCAGCTTTTGGGAGCGGGCGAACCAACGCTCCTACAATGAGCAGTTCTTC

size: .
V: TRBV12-3/TRBV12-4
D: TRBD1
J: TRBJ1-5
CDR3: CASSPSQGSNQPQHF
DNA: TGTGCCAGCAGCCCCTCACAGGGGTCCAATCAGCCCCAGCATTTT

size: .
V: TRBV15
D: .
J: TRBJ2-1
CDR3: CATSRAGSGAQLAEQFF
DNA: TGTGCCACCAGCAGAGCCGGTAGTGGCGCCCAATTGGCTGAGCAGTTCTTC

size: few
V: TRBV2
D: .
J: TRBJ2-5
CDR3: CASSEGNLQETQYF
DNA: TGTGCCAGCAGTGAAGGGAACTTGCAAGAGACCCAGTACTTC

size: .
V: TRBV6-2/TRBV6-3
D: .
J: TRBJ2-1
CDR3: CASSYSRSYSYNEQFF
DNA: TGTGCCAGCAGTTACTCTAGGTCCTACTCCTACAATGAGCAGTTCTTC

size: many
V: TRBV12-3/TRBV12-4
D: .
J: TRBJ2-7
CDR3: CASSQRYEQYF
DNA: TGTGCCAGCAGCCAGAGGTACGAGCAGTACTTC

size: .
V: TRBV27
D: TRBD2
J: TRBJ2-7
CDR3: CASSSLLAGGGEQYF
DNA: TGTGCCAGCAGTTCATTACTAGCGGGAGGTGGGGAGCAGTACTTC

size: .
V: TRBV6-2/TRBV6-3
D: .
J: TRBJ1-5
CDR3: CASKTGNQPQHF
DNA: TGTGCCAGCAAAACAGGCAATCAGCCCCAGCATTTT

size: .
V: TRBV12-3/TRBV12-4
D: .
J: TRBJ2-5
CDR3: CASSLASNQETQYF
DNA: TGTGCCAGCAGTTTAGCATCGAACCAAGAGACCCAGTACTTC

size: few
V: TRBV5-1
D: .
J: TRBJ2-1
CDR3: CASSPSAQRNNEQFF
DNA: TGCGCCAGCAGCCCCTCCGCGCAGAGAAACAATGAGCAGTTCTTC

size: .
V: TRBV6-1
D: .
J: TRBJ2-4
CDR3: CASSRQGLTIQYF
DNA: TGTGCCAGCAGTCGCCAGGGGCTGACCATTCAGTACTTC

size: .
V: TRBV20-1
D: TRBD2
J: TRBJ2-1
CDR3: CSARYTSGRIPYNEQFF
DNA: TGCAGTGCTAGATATACTAGCGGGAGGATCCCCTACAATGAGCAGTTCTTC

size: .
V: TRBV12-3/TRBV12-4
D: .
J: TRBJ1-2
CDR3: CASSLNYNYGYTF
DNA: TGTGCCAGCAGTCTCAATTACAACTATGGCTACACCTTC

size: .
V: TRBV28
D: .
J: TRBJ2-2
CDR3: CASSPPLFISGNTGELFF
DNA: TGTGCCAGCAGTCCCCCTTTGTTCATCAGCGGGAACACCGGGGAGCTGTTTTTT

size: .
V: TRBV6-5
D: TRBD2
J: TRBJ2-3
CDR3: CASSYSRLAPGADTQYF
DNA: TGTGCCAGCAGTTACTCCCGACTAGCCCCGGGCGCAGATACGCAGTATTTT

size: few
V: TRBV7-2
D: .
J: TRBJ2-5
CDR3: CASSRPPRETQYF
DNA: TGTGCCAGCAGCCGCCCGCCGCGGGAGACCCAGTACTTC

size: .
V: TRBV11-2
D: .
J: TRBJ1-1
CDR3: CASSPRGHEGTEAFF
DNA: TGTGCCAGCAGCCCAAGAGGTCATGAAGGCACTGAAGCTTTCTTT

size: .
V: TRBV20-1
D: .
J: TRBJ1-5
CDR3: CSARDFRAEVNQPQHF
DNA: TGCAGTGCTAGAGATTTCAGGGCGGAAGTAAATCAGCCCCAGCATTTT

size: .
V: TRBV7-9
D: .
J: TRBJ2-3
CDR3: CASSPNRDTQYF
DNA: TGTGCCAGCAGCCCGAATCGGGATACGCAGTATTTT

size: .
V: TRBV7-9
D: TRBD2
J: TRBJ2-1
CDR3: CASSSGTSGSGDNEQFF
DNA: TGTGCCAGCAGCTCCGGGACTAGCGGGAGTGGGGACAATGAGCAGTTCTTC

size: few
V: TRBV7-9
D: .
J: TRBJ2-3
CDR3: CASSSLGADTQYF
DNA: TGTGCCAGCAGTTCCCTGGGCGCAGATACGCAGTATTTT

size: .
V: TRBV12-3/TRBV12-4
D: .
J: TRBJ2-1
CDR3: CASSFVKDEQFF
DNA: TGTGCCAGCAGTTTTGTCAAGGATGAGCAGTTCTTC

size: .
V: TRBV12-3/TRBV12-4
D: TRBD2
J: TRBJ2-1
CDR3: CASSSFTGTTMLYNEQFF
DNA: TGTGCCAGCAGCAGTTTTACCGGGACTACCATGCTCTACAATGAGCAGTTCTTC

size: few
V: TRBV30
D: .
J: TRBJ1-2
CDR3: CAWSVSQGDGYTF
DNA: TGTGCCTGGAGTGTCAGTCAAGGGGATGGCTACACCTTC

size: .
V: TRBV30
D: TRBD1
J: TRBJ1-2
CDR3: CAWSGRTGTYGYTF
DNA: TGTGCCTGGAGTGGACGGACAGGAACCTATGGCTACACCTTC

size: few
V: TRBV6-2/TRBV6-3
D: .
J: TRBJ1-2
CDR3: CASRGDFQLHTF
DNA: TGTGCCAGCAGGGGGGACTTCCAACTTCACACCTTC

size: few
V: TRBV20-1
D: .
J: TRBJ2-1
CDR3: CSARDYVNEQFF
DNA: TGCAGTGCTAGAGATTATGTCAATGAGCAGTTCTTC

size: many
V: TRBV12-3/TRBV12-4
D: TRBD1
J: TRBJ1-5
CDR3: CASSETGTGDQPQHF
DNA: TGTGCCAGCAGCGAGACCGGGACAGGGGATCAGCCCCAGCATTTT

size: .
V: TRBV29-1
D: .
J: TRBJ1-3
CDR3: CSVLDTPRNTIYF
DNA: TGCAGCGTCCTGGACACGCCGCGAAACACCATATATTTT

size: .
V: TRBV4-2
D: .
J: TRBJ1-2
CDR3: CASSQDPGRTLSYGYTF
DNA: TGTGCCAGCAGCCAAGATCCAGGGCGAACCCTCTCCTATGGCTACACCTTC

size: .
V: TRBV11-3
D: .
J: TRBJ2-5
CDR3: CASSSYRDSLQETQYF
DNA: TGTGCCAGCAGCTCGTACCGGGACTCCCTCCAAGAGACCCAGTACTTC